A single sample is the source of the 15 T cell receptor beta chains below, sequenced in a study of T-cell memory formation after mild COVID-19. One entry per CDR3 protein results from TCRdb running MiXCR on the 5' RACE reads. The sample gives under 300,000 distinct CDR3 sequences, approximately 8.4% of which show up once; less than 25% is in the top ten. The specimen sequenced was PBMCs or a T cell subset sorted from them (not recorded which). These receptors came from a man between 18 and 29 years old who had mild COVID-19 (a few samples of this study predate the infection). Cell type and time point are not known.

This chain joins TRBV13 and TRBJ1-2; no clear D gene. Germline lookup yields CDR1 PRHDT and CDR2 FYEKMQ (reference sequence). Trimming cost V 5 bases and J 4 bases, with 11 bases left between them. The CDR3 length is 13 residues. For the CDR3, the DNA is TGTGCCAGCAGCACAACAGAAAGCTATGGCTACACCTTC. This translates into CASSTTESYGYTF.

CDR3 region: CASSQVWSAGANVLTF. CDR3 coding DNA: TGTGCCAGCAGCCAAGTATGGTCTGCGGGGGCCAACGTCCTGACTTTC. The V and J genes are TRBV14 and TRBJ2-6; D gene ambiguous. CDR1 is SGHDN and CDR2 is FVKESK in the germline V gene. V was cut by 1 base and J by 4 bases, with 11 bases left in between. This CDR3 region has 16 residues.

This clonotype was recorded many times. One end of the junction does not line up with germline, which may come from a read error. The rearrangement links TRBV20-1 to TRBJ2-1; D perhaps matches TRBD1 (5 bases). Germline V gives CDR1 DFQATT, CDR2 SNEGSKA (reference sequence). The CDR3 length is 8 residues. The CDR3 DNA is TGCAGTGCTACGGTGGGGCACTTC. Translating gives CSATVGHF.

This clonotype was recorded at least ten times. V gene TRBV27 combines with J gene TRBJ2-1, with TRBD1 matching over 9 bases. The CDR3 runs to 15 residues. Germline lookup yields CDR1 MNHEY and CDR2 SMNVEV (reference sequence). J lost 2 bases, V lost 3 bases, and 2 bases had no gene match. CDR3 sequence reads: CASSFRDRAYNEQFF. Here the CDR3 DNA reads TGTGCCAGCAGTTTCCGGGACAGGGCCTACAATGAGCAGTTCTTC.

V and J are TRBV9 and TRBJ2-1; 9 bases agree with TRBD2. J was trimmed by 1 base and V by 7 bases; bases with no gene match: 18. The germline gives CDR1 SGDLS, CDR2 YYNGEE. This CDR3 has 19 amino acids. CDR3 in amino acids: CASGWASGVFPPSYNEQFF. In nucleotides, the CDR3 is TGTGCCAGCGGTTGGGCTAGCGGGGTATTCCCCCCGTCCTACAATGAGCAGTTCTTC.

This clonotype has a handful of counts. As DNA, the CDR3 is TGCGCCAGCAGCTCGGGAGTCGGTAGGAATGAAAAACTGTTTTTT. This gives the protein CASSSGVGRNEKLFF. This chain connects TRBV5-1 to TRBJ1-4, with D uncertain. V lost 3 bases, J lost 5 bases, and 14 bases lay in between. The CDR3 loop spans 15 amino acids. Germline V gene data show CDR1 as SGHRS and CDR2 as YFSETQ.

The chain couples TRBV18 to TRBJ1-2; the match to TRBD1 covers 11 bases. Trimming took 3 bases from V and 4 from J; bases not matched to a gene: 4. The CDR3 has 15 amino acids. The germline V gene has CDR1 KGHSH and CDR2 LQKENI. The CDR3 DNA reads as TGTGCCAGCTCACCCCAAGGGACAGGGGGCTATGGCTACACCTTC. This sequence encodes CASSPQGTGGYGYTF. Full variable domain (remainder filled in from reference TRBV18 and TRBJ1-2): NAGVMQNPRHLVRRRGQEARLRCSPMKGHSHVYWYRQLPEEGLKFMVYLQKENIIDESGMPKERFSAEFPKEGPSILRIQQVVRGDSAAYFCASSPQGTGGYGYTFGSGTRLTVV.

The chain uses TRBV3-1 and TRBJ2-5, with D perhaps being TRBD1 or TRBD2 (5 bases each). The CDR3 spans 15 residues. The germline V gene has CDR1 LGHDT and CDR2 YNNKEL (reference sequence). V lost 4 bases and J 2 bases, leaving 14 bases between the germline ends. The CDR3 DNA sequence: TGTGCCAGCAGCCCAACCCGGGGCAGGCAAGAGACCCAGTACTTC. It encodes CASSPTRGRQETQYF.

This clonotype was seen a few times. V and J are TRBV4-2 and TRBJ2-2, with 7 bases lining up with TRBD2. The CDR3 is 15 amino acids. V trimming: 4 bases; J trimming: 7 bases; junction bases outside the gene matches: 9. Germline values: CDR1 LGHNA, CDR2 YNFKEQ. The CDR3: CASSPRLLAIGELFF. The CDR3 DNA reads as TGTGCCAGCAGCCCCAGGCTACTAGCGATCGGGGAGCTGTTTTTT.

The sample holds a few counts of this clonotype. This chain links TRBV24-1 with TRBJ2-1, with D uncertain. The CDR3 covers 15 residues. V shed 9 bases and J shed 2 bases, with 16 bases lying between them. CDR1 and CDR2 (germline): KGHDR, SFDVKD. The CDR3 spells CATALSVSPYNEQFF. The CDR3 region has the DNA TGTGCCACCGCTCTAAGCGTAAGCCCCTACAATGAGCAGTTCTTC.

The gene calls are TRBV12-3 or TRBV12-4 and TRBJ2-4; the D gene is possibly TRBD1 (6 bases). Trimming removed 7 bases from V and 6 bases from J, with 10 bases in between. The CDR3 sequence is 12 residues long. The CDR3 loop is CASKQQGNIQYF. Here the CDR3 DNA reads TGTGCCAGCAAACAACAGGGAAACATTCAGTACTTC.

The chain joins TRBV7-3 to TRBJ2-2, with 10 bases matching TRBD2. The CDR3 consists of 16 residues. The germline CDR1 and CDR2 sequences are SGHTA and FQGTGA. The V gene end was trimmed by 5 bases and the J gene end by 7 bases; junction bases not matched to a gene: 10. As DNA, the CDR3 is TGTGCCAGCAGCGTCCGAGCGGGGGGGCGGAACGGGGAGCTGTTTTTT. Translation: CASSVRAGGRNGELFF.

This chain joins TRBV7-2 and TRBJ1-4, with a weak D call TRBD1 (6 bases). Germline V CDR1 and CDR2: SGHTA, FQGNSA. The CDR3 length is 14 residues. V lost 3 bases and J 5 bases, leaving 10 bases between the germline ends. The chain's CDR3 is CASSFGGHNEKLFF. The CDR3 DNA is TGTGCCAGCAGCTTCGGGGGACACAATGAAAAACTGTTTTTT. Together with reference TRBV7-2 and TRBJ1-4, the CDR3 gives the full variable domain: GAGVSQSPSNKVTEKGKDVELRCDPISGHTALYWYRQSLGQGLEFLIYFQGNSAPDKSGLPSDRFSAERTGGSVSTLTIQRTQQEDSAVYLCASSFGGHNEKLFFGSGTQLSVL.

V usage is TRBV19 and J usage is TRBJ2-1; D unclear. This CDR3 is 13 amino acids long. Germline assignment: CDR1 LNHDA and CDR2 SQIVND (reference sequence). The germline V and J ends were trimmed by 4 bases and 6 bases, with 10 bases remaining between them. The CDR3 nucleotides read TGTGCCAGTAGTAATGGGTGGGCCAATGAGCAGTTCTTC. This codes for CASSNGWANEQFF.

The V and J genes are TRBV12-3 or TRBV12-4 and TRBJ2-2; TRBD1 matches at 12 bases. The length of the CDR3 is 15 residues. The V segment lost 5 bases and the J segment 7 bases; nucleotides outside the gene matches: 5. The CDR3 DNA sequence: TGTGCCAGCAGTCCGGGACAGGGGGCTGTCGGGGAGCTGTTTTTT. Residues: CASSPGQGAVGELFF.